This T cell receptor beta chain comes out of a study of cytomegalovirus exposure and HLA in healthy donors. Unmatched junction bases numbered 2, after V lost 7 bases and J lost 0 bases. The germline V gene encodes CDR1 SQVTM and CDR2 ANQGSEA. This CDR3 has 13 residues. Only in-frame clones appear in the TCRdb table, and some are missing; sequencing was by immunoSEQ multiplex PCR. The data contain 200,000 to 250,000 clones, roughly 85% of them seen just once; the ten biggest clones take up around 5.5%. Sequencing input: PBMCs. The receptor's source is a woman aged 18-29 years in good health and CMV-seronegative. The rearrangement links TRBV29-1 to TRBJ2-1; 8 nucleotides align to TRBD2. The CDR3 DNA sequence: TGCAGCGGGAGCGGGGGCTCCTACAATGAGCAGTTCTTC. This encodes CSGSGGSYNEQFF.